The sequence of this T cell receptor (beta chain) was determined in a study of CD8+ T cells in alopecia areata. Study-level information: Oral tofacitinib (5 to 10 mg twice daily) was administered to treated patients.

RNA, once extracted, was reverse transcribed into cDNA for use as the sequencing template. Libraries were prepared by immunoSEQ multiplex PCR; TCRdb keeps only in-frame clonotypes and omits some of them. The sample consists of roughly 150,000 clones, about 51% of them appearing once. Worth noting for this clone: Its target is unknown.

Study results and limitations: Resident alphabeta T-cell populations of normal skin are likewise subject to sequencing in scalp samples.

J lost 0 bases, V lost 4 bases, and 9 bases had no gene match. The germline V gene encodes CDR1 SGDLS and CDR2 YYNGEE. This CDR3 contains 16 residues. This receptor was identified in a human donor with alopecia areata. The genes are TRBV9 and TRBJ1-1; 7 bases line up with TRBD1. The sequencing here drew on CD8+ T cells sorted from blood, taken at week 0. CDR3 nucleotide sequence: TGTGCCAGCAGCCCTCCAGGGGGGAGGATGAACACTGAAGCTTTCTTT. Translation: CASSPPGGRMNTEAFF.